This TCR beta chain was profiled in a study of blood T cell repertoires in COVID-19. Study-level information: Researchers got acute and convalescent COVID-19 samples from the United States, Italy and Spain. In each case, the material was cDNA or gDNA derived from T cells, B-cell-depleted T cells, or PBMCs.

In the study's own analysis: Amplification of reference gene primers provided the estimated nucleated cell counts. This table comes from immunoSEQ multiplex PCR, and its TCRdb copy is limited to in-frame clones, with some not included. The DNA was the basis for D and trimming; V, J and clone size are from that table. The sample lists about 150,000 clones, 80% occurring once. V was clipped by 4 bases and J by 4 bases, with 13 bases between them. Germline V gives CDR1 MNHEY, CDR2 SMNVEV (reference sequence). This CDR3 is built from 14 residues. This sequence was found in a woman aged 50 to 60 with acute or convalescent COVID-19. The source material was peripheral blood. This chain joins TRBV27 and TRBJ1-1; D not certain. The CDR3 region has the DNA TGTGCCAGCAGTTCCGGAGCGGGCTTCACTGAAGCTTTCTTT. This translates into CASSSGAGFTEAFF.